This passage covers 17 T cell receptor beta chains from one sample sequenced in a study of cytomegalovirus exposure and HLA in healthy donors. PCR involved 60 Vbeta and 13 Jbeta primers. Only in-frame clones appear in the TCRdb table, and some are missing; sequencing was by immunoSEQ multiplex PCR. The sample shows 130,000 or so clones, about 80% of them seen only once. Sequencing was done on a sample of PBMCs. These receptor sequences come from a man aged 30-40 years in good health and CMV-seronegative.

The genes are TRBV28 and TRBJ2-7; D unclear. The CDR3 runs to 12 residues. The V gene lost 2 bases and the J gene lost 7 bases, with 9 bases spanning the gap. CDR1 and CDR2 from the germline V gene are MDHEN and SYDVKM. The CDR3 nucleotides read TGTGCCAGCAGTTTACAGTTTGGTGAGCAGTACTTC. It is translated as CASSLQFGEQYF.

V and J are TRBV6-1 and TRBJ2-5; D not certain. The CDR3 consists of 11 residues. Germline CDR1 reads MNHNS; CDR2 reads SASEGT. Deletions cut 6 bases from V and 9 bases from J, with 11 bases between. The CDR3 DNA is TGTGCCAGCAGCTCCCCCCCGGCCCAGTACTTC. Protein sequence: CASSSPPAQYF.

The CDR3 spells CASSALGGRRSYNEQFF. The CDR3 coding sequence is TGTGCCAGCAGCGCCCTGGGCGGGAGAAGGTCCTACAATGAGCAGTTCTTC. J is TRBJ2-1 and V is TRBV11-3, with 7 positions matching TRBD2. This CDR3 region has 17 residues. V was clipped by 5 bases and J by 1 base; unmatched bases: 11. Germline V gene lookup returns CDR1 SGHNT and CDR2 YENEEA.

This chain connects TRBV10-2 to TRBJ2-5; D may be TRBD1 (6 bases). Trimming took off 8 bases at V and 3 bases at J, with 13 bases between the two ends. This CDR3 spans 13 amino acids. Looked up from germline, CDR1 is WSHSY and CDR2 is SAAADI. Here the CDR3 reads CASRLGQKETQYF. CDR3 DNA sequence: TGCGCCAGCCGCCTCGGACAGAAAGAGACCCAGTACTTC.

The chain joins TRBV6-5 to TRBJ2-1; unclear D gene. In germline, CDR1 is MNHEY, CDR2 SVGAGI. The length of the CDR3 is 11 residues. The V and J ends lost 6 bases and 4 bases respectively, with 4 bases between them. CDR3 sequence (DNA): TGTGCCAGCAGCACTTACAATGAGCAGTTCTTC. This gives the protein CASSTYNEQFF.

This clone was observed a few times. This chain links TRBV5-1 with TRBJ2-6; no definite D call. This CDR3 has 17 amino acids. V lost 0 bases to trimming and J lost 4 bases, with 14 bases between them. Germline CDR1 is SGHRS and CDR2 is YFSETQ. CDR3 nucleotides: TGCGCCAGCAGCTTGGAGGCAATCCTAGTCGGGGCCAACGTCCTGACTTTC. Residues: CASSLEAILVGANVLTF.

V gene TRBV6-1 combines with J gene TRBJ1-2, with 8 bases matching TRBD1. V was pared by 6 bases and J by 4 bases, with 1 base of the junction left unmatched. The CDR3 extends over 12 amino acids. The germline V gene has CDR1 MNHNS and CDR2 SASEGT. The CDR3 sequence is CASRDRVYGYTF. The CDR3 DNA sequence: TGTGCCAGCAGGGACAGGGTCTATGGCTACACCTTC.

The J gene is TRBJ2-1, the V gene TRBV27; a weak D match, TRBD2 (6 bases). Germline values: CDR1 MNHEY, CDR2 SMNVEV (reference sequence). Between the trimmed V and J ends, which lost 0 bases and 0 bases, there was a span of 9 bases. CDR3 size: 16 residues. In DNA form, the CDR3 reads TGTGCCAGCAGTTTATCTGCCGGGAGCTCCTACAATGAGCAGTTCTTC. Amino acid sequence: CASSLSAGSSYNEQFF.

The chain uses TRBV4-2 and TRBJ2-3, with no clear D. The CDR3 length is 14 residues. Germline-derived CDR1 and CDR2 are LGHNA and YNFKEQ. Trimming took 0 bases from V and 1 from J, leaving 5 bases between them. In nucleotides, the CDR3 is TGTGCCAGCAGCCAAGATTCGGGCACAGATACGCAGTATTTT. It yields the protein CASSQDSGTDTQYF.

This chain uses TRBV7-9 with TRBJ1-4; no definite D call. CDR1 is SEHNR, CDR2 FQNEAQ, per germline (reference sequence). The CDR3 contains 15 residues. The V end lost 5 bases, the J end lost 2 bases, and 12 bases lay between the germline ends. The CDR3 loop reads CASSQNSGTNEKLFF. In DNA, the CDR3 is TGTGCCAGCAGCCAAAACAGTGGGACTAATGAAAAACTGTTTTTT. The complete variable domain, with remaining parts taken from reference TRBV7-9 and TRBJ1-4, reads DTGVSQNPRHKITKRGQNVTFRCDPISEHNRLYWYRQTLGQGPEFLTYFQNEAQLEKSRLLSDRFSAERPKGSFSTLEIQRTEQGDSAMYLCASSQNSGTNEKLFFGSGTQLSVL.

As regards this clone: As the CDR3 is not closed by the conserved phenylalanine or tryptophan, this likely results from a read error. Because the CDR3's place on the DNA is in doubt, the DNA is left out and the CDR3 is given as listed by TCRdb. V is TRBV18 and J is TRBJ1-4. Germline CDR1 KGHSH, CDR2 LQKENI. Including both end residues, the CDR3 is 9 amino acids long. The CDR3 spells CAWGDRTFR.

The V gene is TRBV6-6, the J gene TRBJ1-5; D unresolved. Germline V CDR1 and CDR2: MNHNY, SVGAGI (reference sequence). V lost 6 bases to trimming and J lost 5 bases, with 11 bases between them. The CDR3 loop spans 13 amino acids. CDR3 sequence (DNA): TGTGCCAGCAGCGCCACCGGGGATCAGCCCCAGCATTTT. Translation gives CASSATGDQPQHF.

The chain recombines TRBV18 with TRBJ2-7, with 10 bases identical to TRBD2. The length of the CDR3 is 17 residues. CDR1 and CDR2 (germline): KGHSH, LQKENI. V shed 1 base, J shed 2 bases, and the junction held 8 bases outside the gene matches. CDR3 sequence reads: CASSPLAGGGGPYEQYF. The CDR3 DNA sequence: TGTGCCAGCTCACCACTAGCGGGAGGAGGCGGGCCCTACGAGCAGTACTTC.

The chain couples TRBV13 to TRBJ2-7; 10 bases line up with TRBD1. Per germline, CDR1 PRHDT and CDR2 FYEKMQ (reference sequence). The V gene end was trimmed by 5 bases and the J gene end by 2 bases; junction bases not matched to a gene: 3. The length of the CDR3 is 14 residues. The CDR3 nucleotides read TGTGCCAGCAGCACCGGACAGGGGGCCTACGAGCAGTACTTC. Translated: CASSTGQGAYEQYF.

As regards this clone: One end of the junction is discordant with germline, which a read error may explain. This chain uses TRBV7-3 with TRBJ2-2; TRBD1 is a possible D gene (6 bases). CDR3 length: 17 amino acids. Per the germline V gene, CDR1 is SGHTA and CDR2 is FQGTGA. The CDR3 spells CASSLSLDRLPTGELFF. CDR3 in DNA: TGTGCCAGCAGCTTAAGCCTCGACAGGCTCCCTACCGGCGAGCTGTTTTTT.

The rearrangement uses TRBV6-6 and TRBJ1-2; 7 bases align to TRBD1. Germline V gene lookup returns CDR1 MNHNY and CDR2 SVGAGI (reference sequence). Trimming at V came to 4 bases and at J to 2 bases, leaving 4 bases not matched to a gene. This CDR3 is 14 amino acids long. CDR3 in DNA: TGTGCCAGCAGTTCCCCGACAGGGAACTATGGCTACACCTTC. Protein sequence: CASSSPTGNYGYTF.

The V call is TRBV19, the J call TRBJ1-2; TRBD1 agrees at 10 bases. CDR3 length equals 15 residues. V was clipped by 4 bases and J by 4 bases; unmatched bases: 6. Germline CDR1 is LNHDA and CDR2 is SQIVND (reference sequence). The CDR3 DNA reads as TGTGCCAGTAGTACGACAGGGGGCGCAGGCTATGGCTACACCTTC. Protein: CASSTTGGAGYGYTF.